This T cell receptor (beta chain) was found in a study of cytotoxic CD8 clonotypes in ibrutinib-treated CLL. The overall study: Outcomes included some 24 partial and 2 complete responses; after median roughly six years, approximately 14 stayed remitted and around 12 progressed.

Germline assignment: CDR1 SGDLS and CDR2 YYNGEE. The V gene end was trimmed by 4 bases and the J gene end by 2 bases; junction bases not matched to a gene: 8. The CDR3 totals 16 residues. For this clone: Its antigen is not known.

Study outcomes and limitations: Rising at ibrutinib response, clonality subsequently fell back toward baseline at progression. Baseline clonality was higher than in age-matched healthy donors and moved in step with circulating CD8+ T-cell counts. Rare overall, public clonotypes shrank or held steady under therapy.

Generated by immunoSEQ multiplex PCR, the TCRdb table keeps only in-frame clones and is missing some. The data contain 57,000 or so clones, 50% to 70% of them singletons. J is TRBJ2-3 and V is TRBV9; 9 positions agree with TRBD1. The TCR was taken from a human donor with chronic lymphocytic leukemia. Sequencing used PBMCs, obtained at disease progression, from a patient treated with ibrutinib. This CDR3 reads CASSFWTGETTDTQYF. The DNA for the CDR3 is TGTGCCAGCAGCTTCTGGACAGGGGAGACCACAGATACGCAGTATTTT.